This T cell receptor beta chain was identified during a study of blood T cell repertoires in COVID-19. About the study: T cells, B-cell-depleted T cells, or PBMCs supplied cDNA or gDNA.

V gave up 6 bases and J gave up 2 bases; unmatched junction bases: 4. The CDR3 consists of 15 residues. The germline V gene has CDR1 SNHLY and CDR2 FYNNEI. Per the original methods: For nucleated cells, counts were estimated from reference gene primer amplification. Libraries were prepared by immunoSEQ multiplex PCR; TCRdb keeps only in-frame clonotypes and omits some of them. Clone size and the V and J calls come from that table; the DNA yielded D and trimming. The profile shows around 100,000 clones, approximately 86% of them singletons. Sequencing was done on a sample of peripheral blood. The genes are TRBV2 and TRBJ1-5, with TRBD1 identical over 10 bases. This receptor was identified in a man aged 40-50 years with acute or convalescent COVID-19. CDR3: CASSRDRGGNQPQHF. CDR3 nucleotide sequence: TGTGCCAGCAGCCGGGACAGGGGAGGCAATCAGCCCCAGCATTTT.